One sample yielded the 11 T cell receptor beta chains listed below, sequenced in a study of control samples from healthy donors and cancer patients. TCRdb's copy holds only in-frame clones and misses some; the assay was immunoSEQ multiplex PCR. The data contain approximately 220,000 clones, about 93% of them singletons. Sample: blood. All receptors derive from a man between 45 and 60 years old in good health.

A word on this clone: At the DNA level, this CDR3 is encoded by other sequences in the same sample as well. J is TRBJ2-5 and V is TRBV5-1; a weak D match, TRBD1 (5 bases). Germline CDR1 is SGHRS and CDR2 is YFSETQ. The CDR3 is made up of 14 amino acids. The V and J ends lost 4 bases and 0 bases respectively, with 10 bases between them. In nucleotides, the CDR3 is TGCGCCAGCAGCCTACAGGCCTACCAAGAGACCCAGTACTTC. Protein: CASSLQAYQETQYF.

The CDR3: CASSSRGHEQYF. Written as DNA, the CDR3 is TGTGCCAGCAGCTCCAGGGGGCACGAGCAGTACTTC. The chain links TRBV6-5 to TRBJ2-7; TRBD1 matches at 8 bases. The CDR3 has 12 residues. CDR1 and CDR2 from the germline V gene are MNHEY and SVGAGI. The V and J ends lost 6 bases and 5 bases, in that order; junction bases with no gene match: 3.

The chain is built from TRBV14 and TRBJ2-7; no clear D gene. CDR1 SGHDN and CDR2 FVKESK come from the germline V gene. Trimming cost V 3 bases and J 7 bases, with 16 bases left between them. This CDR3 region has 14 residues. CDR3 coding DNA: TGTGCCAGCAGCCACCCTTGGGCAGGCAGGGAGCAGTACGTC. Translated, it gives CASSHPWAGREQYV.

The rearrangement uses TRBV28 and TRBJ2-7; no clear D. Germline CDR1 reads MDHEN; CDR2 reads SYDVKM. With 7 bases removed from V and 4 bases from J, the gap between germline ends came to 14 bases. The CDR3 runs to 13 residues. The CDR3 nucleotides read TGTGCCAGCAACGAGCGTCTTAGTTACGAGCAGTACTTC. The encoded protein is CASNERLSYEQYF.

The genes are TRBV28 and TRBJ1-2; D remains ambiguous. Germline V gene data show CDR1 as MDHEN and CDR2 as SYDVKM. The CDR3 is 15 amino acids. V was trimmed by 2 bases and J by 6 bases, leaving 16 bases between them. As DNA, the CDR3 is TGTGCCAGCAGTTTAGCCCCTCCGGAAGTTCATGGCTACACCTTC. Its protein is CASSLAPPEVHGYTF.

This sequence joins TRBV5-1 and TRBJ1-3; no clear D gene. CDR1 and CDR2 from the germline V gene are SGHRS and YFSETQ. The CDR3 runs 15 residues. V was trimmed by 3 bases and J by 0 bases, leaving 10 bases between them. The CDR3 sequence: CASSSEGFSGNTIYF. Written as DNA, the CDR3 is TGCGCCAGCAGCTCGGAGGGTTTCTCTGGAAACACCATATATTTT.

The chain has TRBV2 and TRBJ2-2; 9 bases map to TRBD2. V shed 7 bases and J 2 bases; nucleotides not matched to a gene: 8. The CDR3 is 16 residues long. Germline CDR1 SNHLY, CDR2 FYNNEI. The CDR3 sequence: CASTSRGGANTGELFF. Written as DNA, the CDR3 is TGTGCCAGCACTTCACGCGGGGGGGCCAACACCGGGGAGCTGTTTTTT.

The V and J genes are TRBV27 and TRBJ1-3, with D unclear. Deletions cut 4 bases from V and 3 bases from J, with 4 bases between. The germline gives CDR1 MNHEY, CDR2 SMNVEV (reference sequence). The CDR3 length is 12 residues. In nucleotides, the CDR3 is TGTGCCAGCAGTTCGGGTGGAAACACCATATATTTT. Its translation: CASSSGGNTIYF.

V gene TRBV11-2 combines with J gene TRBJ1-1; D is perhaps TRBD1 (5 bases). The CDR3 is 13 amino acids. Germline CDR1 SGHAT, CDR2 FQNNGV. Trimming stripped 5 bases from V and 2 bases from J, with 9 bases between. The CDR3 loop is CASSPQVNTEAFF. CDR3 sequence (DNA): TGTGCCAGCAGCCCACAGGTAAACACTGAAGCTTTCTTT. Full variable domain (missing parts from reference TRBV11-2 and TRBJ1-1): EAGVAQSPRYKIIEKRQSVAFWCNPISGHATLYWYQQILGQGPKLLIQFQNNGVVDDSQLPKDRFSAERLKGVDSTLKIQPAKLEDSAVYLCASSPQVNTEAFFGQGTRLTVV.

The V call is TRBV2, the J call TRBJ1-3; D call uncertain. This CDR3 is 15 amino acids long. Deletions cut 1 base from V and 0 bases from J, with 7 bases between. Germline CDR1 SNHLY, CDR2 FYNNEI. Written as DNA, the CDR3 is TGTGCCAGCAGTGAAGACAACTACTCTGGAAACACCATATATTTT. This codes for CASSEDNYSGNTIYF. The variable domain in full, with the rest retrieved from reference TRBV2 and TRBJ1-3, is EPEVTQTPSHQVTQMGQEVILRCVPISNHLYFYWYRQILGQKVEFLVSFYNNEISEKSEIFDDQFSVERPDGSNFTLKIRSTKLEDSAMYFCASSEDNYSGNTIYFGEGSWLTVV.

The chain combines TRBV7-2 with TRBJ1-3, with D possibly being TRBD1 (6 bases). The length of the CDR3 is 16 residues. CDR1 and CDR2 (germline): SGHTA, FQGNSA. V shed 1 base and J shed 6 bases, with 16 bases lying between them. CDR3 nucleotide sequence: TGTGCCAGCAGCTTAGTTTCAGGACAGCTAGAAAACACCATATATTTT. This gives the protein CASSLVSGQLENTIYF.